This TCR beta chain was obtained from a study of immune evolution from preneoplasia to lung adenocarcinoma. Using immunoSEQ multiplex PCR, the repertoire was profiled, and TCRdb retains in-frame clones only, with some absent. Found here are about 7,800 clones, approximately 80% of them singletons; the top ten hold about a tenth. The ends lost 4 bases at V and 7 bases at J; junction bases unmatched: 7. The CDR3 runs 13 residues. CDR1 and CDR2 (germline): MNHEY, SMNVEV (reference sequence). With respect to this clone: What it binds is unknown.

Study observations and caveats: Later-stage lesions appeared to have more T cells, more diversity, less clonality.

Sequenced: FFPE minimally invasive lung adenocarcinoma tissue. The clonotype was recovered from a donor at least 70 years old with lung adenocarcinoma. The rearrangement links TRBV27 to TRBJ2-7; 7 bases line up with TRBD2. CDR3 loop: CASSSAGVVEQYF. CDR3 in DNA: TGTGCCAGCAGTTCTGCGGGAGTGGTGGAGCAGTACTTC.